This TCR beta chain comes out of a study of human T cells and chemical hapten exposure. Study-level information: Each week of the approximately 23-week study, patients had diphenylcyclopropenone applied to the scalp.

Time point: patch test 3, about 24 weeks after DPC sensitization. The treatment here: therapeutic diphenylcyclopropenone sensitization with weekly scalp DPC. Patients had alopecia, were aged 18 to 70, and were not pregnant. Extraction yielded total RNA from whole blood (unfractionated). The CDR3 totals 13 residues. CDR1 is MNHEY and CDR2 is SVGEGT in the germline V gene. V gave up 10 bases and J gave up 5 bases, with 15 bases separating them. TCRdb ran MiXCR on the RACE reads and lists one entry per CDR3 protein. The sample includes about 190,000 distinct CDR3 sequences, more than 20% seen only once; the top ten take about 2.3%. This clonotype was observed a handful of times.

The V call is TRBV6-2 or TRBV6-3, the J call TRBJ2-1; D might be TRBD1 (5 bases). The sequence derives from a woman aged 40 to 55 with alopecia areata. Some clones in this sample may be carry-over from other donors' samples. Sample: whole blood, taken in connection with sensitization to the hapten diphenylcyclopropenone (DPC). Here the CDR3 reads CATHRSGHNEQFF. The CDR3 bases are TGTGCCACTCACCGATCAGGGCACAATGAGCAGTTCTTC.